One and the same sample provided the 18 T cell receptor beta chains below, sequenced in a study of OX40 agonist ivuxolimab in advanced cancers. Profiling relied on immunoSEQ multiplex PCR, and the TCRdb table lists in-frame clones only, not all of them. In the table there are tens of thousands of clones, roughly nine tenths of which are singletons. Specimen: CD4+ or CD8+ T cells sorted from blood, collected in a trial of the OX40 agonist ivuxolimab. The receptors here all came from an adult with an advanced solid tumor such as melanoma, head and neck, liver or kidney cancer.

This chain joins TRBV11-2 and TRBJ2-1; 7 bases are a match to TRBD1. The CDR3 extends over 15 amino acids. CDR1 is SGHAT, CDR2 FQNNGV, per germline. Trimming at V came to 5 bases and at J to 3 bases, leaving 7 bases not matched to a gene. CDR3: CASSLLQGIYNEQFF. For the CDR3, the DNA is TGTGCCAGCAGCCTCCTACAGGGGATCTACAATGAGCAGTTCTTC.

The rearrangement joins TRBV18 to TRBJ2-2; TRBD2 agrees at 7 bases. Germline V gene sequence: CDR1 KGHSH, CDR2 LQKENI. This CDR3 is 14 amino acids long. Losses at the gene ends were 0 bases for V and 6 bases for J; bases not matched to a gene: 1. CDR3 coding DNA: TGTGCCAGCTCACCACCGGGAGGGTCCGGGGAGCTGTTTTTT. Translating it yields CASSPPGGSGELFF.

The count of this clone is one. The chain employs TRBV11-3 and TRBJ2-1, with 9 positions matching TRBD2. The CDR3 has 15 amino acids. V lost 6 bases and J lost 7; bases outside the gene matches: 10. The germline V gene has CDR1 SGHNT and CDR2 YENEEA. This CDR3 is CASSLLAGSNNEQFF. Here the CDR3 DNA reads TGTGCCAGCAGTCTTCTAGCGGGATCGAATAATGAGCAGTTCTTC.

The chain combines TRBV5-1 with TRBJ2-7; perhaps TRBD2 as D (5 bases). The V gene's germline CDR1 is SGHRS and CDR2 YFSETQ. V was trimmed by 4 bases and J by 5 bases, leaving 19 bases between them. The CDR3 spans 15 residues. CDR3 region: CASSSLAQEFDEQYF. The DNA of the CDR3 is TGCGCCAGCAGCAGCCTAGCTCAGGAGTTCGACGAGCAGTACTTC.

The V and J genes are TRBV27 and TRBJ1-1; D is unclear. Deletions cut 4 bases from V and 0 bases from J, with 6 bases between. CDR3 length: 13 residues. Germline V gene data show CDR1 as MNHEY and CDR2 as SMNVEV (reference sequence). The CDR3 is CASSWELNTEAFF. The CDR3 DNA sequence: TGTGCCAGCAGTTGGGAGTTGAACACTGAAGCTTTCTTT.

The DNA of the CDR3 is TGTGCCAGCAGCTTAGGGATCCCCAGGGACGTTACGCAGTATTTT. Its translation: CASSLGIPRDVTQYF. V gene TRBV7-9 combines with J gene TRBJ2-3; D is possibly TRBD1 or TRBD2 (5 bases each). Germline CDR1 is SEHNR and CDR2 is FQNEAQ (reference sequence). CDR3 length: 15 residues. Between the trimmed V and J ends, which lost 1 base and 8 bases, there was a span of 16 bases.

The rearrangement uses TRBV7-2 and TRBJ2-5; perhaps D is TRBD1 or TRBD2 (6 bases each). Trimming left V 5 bases short and J 5 bases short, with 15 bases between. The CDR3 length is 14 residues. Germline loops: CDR1 SGHTA, CDR2 FQGNSA. For the CDR3, the DNA is TGTGCCAGCAGCCCCTGGGGGGCAAAGGAGACCCAGTACTTC. Encoded protein: CASSPWGAKETQYF.

The chain links TRBV7-2 to TRBJ2-7, with 9 bases aligning to TRBD2. The germline V gene encodes CDR1 SGHTA and CDR2 FQGNSA. There are 14 residues in the CDR3. Unmatched junction bases numbered 0, after V lost 0 bases and J lost 3 bases. The CDR3 spells CASSLASGSYEQYF. The DNA for the CDR3 is TGTGCCAGCAGCTTAGCTAGCGGGAGCTACGAGCAGTACTTC.

J is TRBJ1-1 and V is TRBV11-2, with 9 bases aligning to TRBD1. The trim removed 5 bases at V and 2 bases at J, leaving 6 bases unmatched. Germline values: CDR1 SGHAT, CDR2 FQNNGV. The CDR3 consists of 15 residues. CDR3 bases: TGTGCCAGCAGCGAATACAGGGGGCCAAACACTGAAGCTTTCTTT. Its protein product is CASSEYRGPNTEAFF.

This chain joins TRBV5-1 and TRBJ1-3; unclear D gene. Germline V lookup: CDR1 SGHRS, CDR2 YFSETQ. The CDR3 extends over 13 amino acids. V shed 2 bases and J shed 2 bases, with 5 bases lying between them. The CDR3 DNA is TGCGCCAGCAGCTTAGGACCTGGAAACACCATATATTTT. Translation: CASSLGPGNTIYF.

The rearrangement links TRBV7-3 to TRBJ2-5; 7 positions agree with TRBD1. The CDR3 has 14 amino acids. Germline loops: CDR1 SGHTA, CDR2 FQGTGA. Germline trimming cut 5 bases from V and 4 bases from J; bases unmatched to any gene: 7. CDR3 loop: CASSPRQGVETQYF. CDR3 DNA: TGTGCCAGCAGCCCACGACAGGGAGTAGAGACCCAGTACTTC.

The V gene is TRBV5-1, the J gene TRBJ2-5, with D possibly TRBD1 on 5 matching bases. Germline V CDR1 and CDR2: SGHRS, YFSETQ. This CDR3 is 14 amino acids long. Trimming took off 2 bases at V and 2 bases at J, with 10 bases between the two ends. CDR3 residues: CASSLPGNQETQYF. The DNA for the CDR3 is TGCGCCAGCAGCTTACCAGGGAATCAAGAGACCCAGTACTTC.

The V gene is TRBV5-5, the J gene TRBJ2-7; TRBD1 aligns across 7 bases. Unmatched junction bases numbered 5, after V lost 0 bases and J lost 2 bases. The CDR3 runs 15 residues. Germline lookup yields CDR1 SGHKS and CDR2 YYEKEE (reference sequence). Here the CDR3 reads CASSLDPGQTYEQYF. CDR3 in DNA: TGTGCCAGCAGCTTGGACCCGGGACAGACCTACGAGCAGTACTTC.

This rearrangement joins TRBV6-1 to TRBJ2-2; D not resolved. The CDR3 is 15 residues long. CDR1 MNHNS and CDR2 SASEGT come from the germline V gene. Trimming removed 6 bases from V and 2 bases from J, with 13 bases in between. As DNA, the CDR3 is TGTGCCAGCAGCCCCACGACAAGTAACACCGGGGAGCTGTTTTTT. Translated, it gives CASSPTTSNTGELFF.

The V and J genes are TRBV6-1 and TRBJ2-2; 9 nucleotides align to TRBD1. The CDR3 length is 14 residues. Germline assignment: CDR1 MNHNS and CDR2 SASEGT. V gave up 7 bases and J gave up 4 bases; unmatched junction bases: 4. The CDR3 bases are TGTGCCAGCAATGGACAGGGGAGCACCGGGGAGCTGTTTTTT. Its protein is CASNGQGSTGELFF.

The chain recombines TRBV14 with TRBJ2-4; D is perhaps TRBD1 (6 bases). CDR1 is SGHDN and CDR2 is FVKESK in the germline V gene. Trimming removed 4 bases from V and 7 bases from J, with 8 bases in between. The CDR3 spans 12 residues. Written as DNA, the CDR3 is TGTGCCAGCAGCCGGCAGGGGAACATTCAGTACTTC. This gives the protein CASSRQGNIQYF.

The chain is built from TRBV28 and TRBJ2-7; no reliable D call. The CDR3 length is 12 residues. Trimming shortened V by 3 bases and J by 3 bases, and 6 bases separated the two germline ends. Germline-derived CDR1 and CDR2 are MDHEN and SYDVKM. CDR3 nucleotides: TGTGCCAGCAGTTTGAATGGCTACGAGCAGTACTTC. It translates to CASSLNGYEQYF. Looking up the rest from reference TRBV28 and TRBJ2-7 gives the full variable domain: DVKVTQSSRYLVKRTGEKVFLECVQDMDHENMFWYRQDPGLGLRLIYFSYDVKMKEKGDIPEGYSVSREKKERFSLILESASTNQTSMYLCASSLNGYEQYFGPGTRLTVT.

The chain links TRBV5-1 to TRBJ2-5; weak D call: TRBD2 (5 bases). V was shortened by 4 bases and J by 5 bases, with 15 bases between the two germline ends. The CDR3 covers 14 residues. Germline V CDR1 and CDR2: SGHRS, YFSETQ. CDR3 loop: CASSGNGGYETQYF. DNA of the CDR3: TGCGCCAGCAGCGGCAATGGCGGGTATGAGACCCAGTACTTC. The whole variable domain, filled in from reference TRBV5-1 and TRBJ2-5, reads KAGVTQTPRYLIKTRGQQVTLSCSPISGHRSVSWYQQTPGQGLQFLFEYFSETQRNKGNFPGRFSGRQFSNSRSEMNVSTLELGDSALYLCASSGNGGYETQYFGPGTRLLVL.